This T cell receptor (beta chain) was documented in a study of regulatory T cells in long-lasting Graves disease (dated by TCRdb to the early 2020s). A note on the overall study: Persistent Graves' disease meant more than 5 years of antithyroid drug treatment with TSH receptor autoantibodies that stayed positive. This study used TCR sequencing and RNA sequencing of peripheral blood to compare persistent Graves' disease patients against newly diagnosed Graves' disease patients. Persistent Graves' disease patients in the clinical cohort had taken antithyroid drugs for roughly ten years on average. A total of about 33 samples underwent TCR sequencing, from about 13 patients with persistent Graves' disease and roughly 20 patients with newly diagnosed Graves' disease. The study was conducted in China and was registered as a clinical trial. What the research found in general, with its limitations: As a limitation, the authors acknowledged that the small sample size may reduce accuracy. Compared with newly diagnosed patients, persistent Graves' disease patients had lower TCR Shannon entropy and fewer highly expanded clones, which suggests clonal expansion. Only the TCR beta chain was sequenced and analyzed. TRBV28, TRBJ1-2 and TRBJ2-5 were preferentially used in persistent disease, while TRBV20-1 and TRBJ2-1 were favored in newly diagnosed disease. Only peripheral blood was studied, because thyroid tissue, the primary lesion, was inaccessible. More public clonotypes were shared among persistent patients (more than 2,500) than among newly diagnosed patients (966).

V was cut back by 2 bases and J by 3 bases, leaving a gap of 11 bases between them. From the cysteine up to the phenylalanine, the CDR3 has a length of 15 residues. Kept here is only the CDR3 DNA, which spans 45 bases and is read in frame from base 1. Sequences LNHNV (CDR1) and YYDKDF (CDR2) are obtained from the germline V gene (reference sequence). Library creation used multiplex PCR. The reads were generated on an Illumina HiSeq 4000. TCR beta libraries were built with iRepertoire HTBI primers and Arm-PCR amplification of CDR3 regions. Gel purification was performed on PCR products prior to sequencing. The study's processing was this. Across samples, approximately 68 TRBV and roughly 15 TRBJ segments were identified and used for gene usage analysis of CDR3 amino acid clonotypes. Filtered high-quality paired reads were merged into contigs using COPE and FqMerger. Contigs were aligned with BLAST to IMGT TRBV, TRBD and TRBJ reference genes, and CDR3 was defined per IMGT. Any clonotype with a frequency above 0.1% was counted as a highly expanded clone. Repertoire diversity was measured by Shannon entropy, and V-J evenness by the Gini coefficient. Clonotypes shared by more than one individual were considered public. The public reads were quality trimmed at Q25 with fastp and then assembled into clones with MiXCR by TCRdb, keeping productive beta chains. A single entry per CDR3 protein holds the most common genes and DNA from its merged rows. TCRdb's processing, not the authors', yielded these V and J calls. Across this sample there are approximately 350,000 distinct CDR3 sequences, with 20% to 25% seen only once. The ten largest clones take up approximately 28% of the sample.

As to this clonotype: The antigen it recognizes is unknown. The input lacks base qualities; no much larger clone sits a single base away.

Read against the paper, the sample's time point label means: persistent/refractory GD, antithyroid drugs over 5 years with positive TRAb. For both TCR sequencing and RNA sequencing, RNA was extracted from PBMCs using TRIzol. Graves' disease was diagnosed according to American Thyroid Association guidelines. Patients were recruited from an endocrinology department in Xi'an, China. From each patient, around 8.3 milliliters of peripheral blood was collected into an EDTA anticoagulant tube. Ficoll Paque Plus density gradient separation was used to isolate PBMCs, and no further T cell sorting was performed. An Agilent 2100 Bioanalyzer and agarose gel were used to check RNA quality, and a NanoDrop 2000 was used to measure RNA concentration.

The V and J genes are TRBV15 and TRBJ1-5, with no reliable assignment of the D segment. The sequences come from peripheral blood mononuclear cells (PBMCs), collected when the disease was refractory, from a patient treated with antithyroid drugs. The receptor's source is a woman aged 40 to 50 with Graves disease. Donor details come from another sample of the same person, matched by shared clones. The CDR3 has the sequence CATSRNGSYNQPQHF. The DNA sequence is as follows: TGTGCCACCAGCAGAAACGGGTCGTACAATCAGCCCCAGCATTTT.